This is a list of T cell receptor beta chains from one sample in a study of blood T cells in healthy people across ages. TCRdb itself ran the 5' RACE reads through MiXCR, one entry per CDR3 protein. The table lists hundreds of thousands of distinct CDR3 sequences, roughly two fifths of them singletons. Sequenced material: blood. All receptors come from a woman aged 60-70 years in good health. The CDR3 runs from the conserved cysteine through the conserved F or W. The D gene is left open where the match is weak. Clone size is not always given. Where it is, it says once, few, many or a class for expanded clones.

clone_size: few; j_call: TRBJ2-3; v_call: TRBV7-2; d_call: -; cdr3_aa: CASSSTPGTRGTDTQYF; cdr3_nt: TGTGCCAGCAGCTCCACCCCCGGGACAAGGGGAACAGATACGCAGTATTTT
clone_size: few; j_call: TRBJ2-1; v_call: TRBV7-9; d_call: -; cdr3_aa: CASSTNEQFF; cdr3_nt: TGTGCCAGCAGCACCAATGAGCAGTTCTTC
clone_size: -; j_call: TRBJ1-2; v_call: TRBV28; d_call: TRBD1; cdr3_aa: CASRTSDRTYGYTF; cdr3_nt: TGTGCCAGCAGAACCTCGGACAGGACCTATGGCTACACCTTC
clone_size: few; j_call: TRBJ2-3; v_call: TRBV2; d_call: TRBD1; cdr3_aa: CATRTTGETDTQYF; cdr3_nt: TGTGCCACCAGAACTACAGGGGAGACAGATACGCAGTATTTT
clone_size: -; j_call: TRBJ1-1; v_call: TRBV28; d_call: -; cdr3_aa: CASYGNTEAFF; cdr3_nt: TGTGCCAGCTACGGGAACACTGAAGCTTTCTTT
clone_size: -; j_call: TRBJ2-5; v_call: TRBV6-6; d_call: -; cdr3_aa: CASISGQGTRQETQYF; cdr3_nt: TGTGCCAGCATCTCTGGACAAGGGACAAGACAAGAGACCCAGTACTTC
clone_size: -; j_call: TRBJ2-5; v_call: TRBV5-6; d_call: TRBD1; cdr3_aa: CANSLGQDFWYF; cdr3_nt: TGTGCCAACAGCTTGGGACAGGACTTTTGGTACTTC
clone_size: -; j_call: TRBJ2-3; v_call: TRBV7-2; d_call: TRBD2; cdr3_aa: CASSSSSRLAGGDTQYF; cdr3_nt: TGTGCCAGCAGCTCCTCAAGTCGACTAGCGGGAGGAGATACGCAGTATTTT
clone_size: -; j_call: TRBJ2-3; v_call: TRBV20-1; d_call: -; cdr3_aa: CSARFQAIRADTQYF; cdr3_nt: TGCAGTGCTAGATTCCAGGCGATTCGGGCAGATACGCAGTATTTT
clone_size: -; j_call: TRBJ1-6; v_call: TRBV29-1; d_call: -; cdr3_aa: CSTGWGHNYNSPLHF; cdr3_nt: TGCAGCACCGGATGGGGACACAATTATAATTCACCCCTCCACTTT
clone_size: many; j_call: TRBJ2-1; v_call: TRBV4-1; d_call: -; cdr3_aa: CASSQYVRGSEQFF; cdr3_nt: TGCGCCAGCAGCCAATATGTCAGAGGCAGTGAGCAGTTCTTC
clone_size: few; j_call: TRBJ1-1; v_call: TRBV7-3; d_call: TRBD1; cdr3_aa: CASSLGRTGGGTEAFF; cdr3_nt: TGTGCCAGCAGCTTAGGTCGGACAGGGGGAGGGACTGAAGCTTTCTTT
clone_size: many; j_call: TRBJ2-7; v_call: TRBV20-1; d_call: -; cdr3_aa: CSASRELNPYEQYF; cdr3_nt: TGCAGTGCTAGCAGGGAACTTAACCCCTACGAGCAGTACTTC
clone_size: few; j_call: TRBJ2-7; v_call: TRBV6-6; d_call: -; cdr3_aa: CASSKDAYEQYF; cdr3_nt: TGTGCCAGCAGTAAAGATGCCTACGAGCAGTACTTC
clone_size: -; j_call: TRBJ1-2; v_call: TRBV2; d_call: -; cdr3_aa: CASREVGYGYTF; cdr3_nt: TGTGCCAGCAGGGAGGTCGGGTATGGCTACACCTTC
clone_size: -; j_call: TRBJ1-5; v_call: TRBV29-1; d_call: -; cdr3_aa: CSVEEGRNQPQHF; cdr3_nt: TGCAGCGTCGAGGAGGGTCGGAATCAGCCCCAGCATTTT
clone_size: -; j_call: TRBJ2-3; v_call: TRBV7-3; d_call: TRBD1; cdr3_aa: CASSKDRGGDTQYF; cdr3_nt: TGTGCCAGCAGCAAGGACAGGGGGGGTGATACGCAGTATTTT
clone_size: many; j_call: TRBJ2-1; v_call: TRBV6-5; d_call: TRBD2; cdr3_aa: CASSYSGGEYNEQFF; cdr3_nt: TGTGCCAGCAGTTACTCTGGGGGGGAATACAATGAGCAGTTCTTC
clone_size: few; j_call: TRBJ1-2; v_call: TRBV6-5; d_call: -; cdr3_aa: CASIHSGGDGYTF; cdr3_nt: TGTGCCAGCATCCACTCCGGGGGGGATGGCTACACCTTC
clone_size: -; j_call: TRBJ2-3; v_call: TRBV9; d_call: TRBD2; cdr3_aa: CASSPRNSGRVTQYF; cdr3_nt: TGTGCCAGCAGCCCCCGTAATAGCGGGAGGGTCACGCAGTATTTT
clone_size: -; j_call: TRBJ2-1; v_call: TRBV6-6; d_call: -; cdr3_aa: CAGSYGGPLFF; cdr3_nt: TGTGCCGGCAGTTACGGGGGGCCGTTGTTCTTC
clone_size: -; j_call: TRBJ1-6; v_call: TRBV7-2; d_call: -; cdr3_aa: CASSLEVESPLHF; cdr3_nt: TGTGCCAGCAGCTTAGAAGTGGAATCACCCCTCCACTTT
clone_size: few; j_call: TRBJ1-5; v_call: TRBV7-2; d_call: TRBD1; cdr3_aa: CASSFGTGGRQPQHF; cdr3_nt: TGTGCCAGCAGCTTTGGGACAGGGGGCCGGCAGCCCCAGCATTTT
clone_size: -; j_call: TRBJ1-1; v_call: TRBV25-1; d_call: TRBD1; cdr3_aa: CASSEGTGRNTEAFF; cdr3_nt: TGTGCCAGCAGTGAGGGGACAGGGAGAAACACTGAAGCTTTCTTT
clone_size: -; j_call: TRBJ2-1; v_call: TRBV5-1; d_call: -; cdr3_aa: CASSLVANTYNEQFF; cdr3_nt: TGCGCCAGCAGCTTGGTGGCTAATACCTACAATGAGCAGTTCTTC
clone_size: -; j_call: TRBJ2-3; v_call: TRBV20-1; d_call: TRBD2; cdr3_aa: CSAHFLAGVTDTQYF; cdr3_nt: TGCAGTGCTCACTTCCTAGCGGGAGTTACAGATACGCAGTATTTT
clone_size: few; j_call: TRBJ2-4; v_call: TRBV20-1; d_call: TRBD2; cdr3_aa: CSARDITSGGLAKNIQYF; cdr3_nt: TGCAGTGCTAGAGATATAACTAGCGGGGGGTTAGCCAAAAACATTCAGTACTTC
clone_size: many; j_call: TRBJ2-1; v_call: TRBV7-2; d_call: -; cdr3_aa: CASSLGIEQFF; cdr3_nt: TGTGCCAGCAGCTTAGGAATTGAGCAGTTCTTC
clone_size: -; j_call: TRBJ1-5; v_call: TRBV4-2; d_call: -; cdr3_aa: CASSQEEGRDQPQHF; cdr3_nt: TGTGCCAGCAGCCAAGAAGAAGGGCGGGATCAGCCCCAGCATTTT
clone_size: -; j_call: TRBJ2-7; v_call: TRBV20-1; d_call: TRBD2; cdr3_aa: CSARELAGGYEQYF; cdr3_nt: TGCAGTGCTAGGGAACTAGCGGGAGGGTACGAGCAGTACTTC
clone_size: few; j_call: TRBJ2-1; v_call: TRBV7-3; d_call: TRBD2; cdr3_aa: CASSPTRTSNEQFF; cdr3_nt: TGTGCCAGCAGCCCTACGAGGACTAGTAATGAGCAGTTCTTC
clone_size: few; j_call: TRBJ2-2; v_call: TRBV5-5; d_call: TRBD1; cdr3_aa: CASLSKRWGQGGNTGELFF; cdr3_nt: TGTGCCAGCCTTTCTAAAAGGTGGGGACAGGGAGGTAACACCGGGGAGCTGTTTTTT
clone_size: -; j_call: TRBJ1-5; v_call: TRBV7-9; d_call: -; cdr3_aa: CASSLAQGHYSNQPQHF; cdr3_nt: TGTGCCAGCAGCTTAGCCCAGGGACATTATAGCAATCAGCCCCAGCATTTT
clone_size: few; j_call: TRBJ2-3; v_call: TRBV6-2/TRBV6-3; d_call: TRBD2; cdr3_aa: CASSGIPGLAGYTDTQYF; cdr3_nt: TGTGCCAGCAGCGGGATCCCGGGACTAGCGGGGTACACAGATACGCAGTATTTT
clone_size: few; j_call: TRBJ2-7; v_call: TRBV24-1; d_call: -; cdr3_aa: CATSRRIYDAYEQYF; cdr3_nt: TGTGCCACCAGTCGCCGCATCTATGATGCCTACGAGCAGTACTTC
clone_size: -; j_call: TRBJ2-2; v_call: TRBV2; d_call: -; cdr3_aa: CASRRNTGNTGELFF; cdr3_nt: TGTGCCAGCAGACGCAATACAGGGAACACCGGGGAGCTGTTTTTT
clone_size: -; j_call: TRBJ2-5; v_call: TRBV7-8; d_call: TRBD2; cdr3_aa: CANRPTSGRALVRETQYF; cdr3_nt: TGTGCCAACAGACCGACTAGCGGGAGGGCCCTCGTTAGAGAGACCCAGTACTTC
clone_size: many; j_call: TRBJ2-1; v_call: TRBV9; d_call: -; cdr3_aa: CASSARGVQGDEQFF; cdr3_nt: TGTGCCAGCAGCGCCAGAGGGGTCCAGGGAGATGAGCAGTTCTTC
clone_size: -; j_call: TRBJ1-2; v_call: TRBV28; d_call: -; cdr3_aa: CASSLGADRGYTF; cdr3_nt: TGTGCCAGCAGTTTAGGGGCAGATCGCGGCTACACCTTC
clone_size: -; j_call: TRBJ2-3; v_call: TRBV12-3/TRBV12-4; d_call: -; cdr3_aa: CASSSSGVSFADTQYF; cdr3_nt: TGTGCCAGCAGTAGTTCAGGGGTTTCCTTCGCAGATACGCAGTATTTT
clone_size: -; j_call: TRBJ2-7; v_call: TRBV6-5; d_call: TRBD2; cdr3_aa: CASSYSIGTSGIYEQYF; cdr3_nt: TGTGCCAGCAGTTACTCAATCGGGACTAGCGGAATCTACGAGCAGTACTTC
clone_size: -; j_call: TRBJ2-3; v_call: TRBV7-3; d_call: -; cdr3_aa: CASSSSTPTGTQYF; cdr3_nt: TGTGCCAGCAGCTCTTCGACCCCTACGGGTACGCAGTATTTT
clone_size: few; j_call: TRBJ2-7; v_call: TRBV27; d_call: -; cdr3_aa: CASRDRYEQYF; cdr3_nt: TGTGCCAGCCGGGACCGTTACGAGCAGTACTTC
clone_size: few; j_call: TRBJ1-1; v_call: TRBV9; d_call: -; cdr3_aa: CASSVVNTEAFF; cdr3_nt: TGTGCCAGCAGCGTAGTGAACACTGAAGCTTTCTTT
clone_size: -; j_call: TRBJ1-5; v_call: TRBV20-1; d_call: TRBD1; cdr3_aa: CSASLTGDNQPQHF; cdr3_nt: TGCAGTGCTAGTCTGACAGGGGACAATCAGCCCCAGCATTTT
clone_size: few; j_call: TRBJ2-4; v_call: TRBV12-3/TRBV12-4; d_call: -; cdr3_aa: CASSLAQGSLYF; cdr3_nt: TGTGCCAGCAGTTTAGCACAGGGAAGTCTGTACTTC